The 21 T cell receptor beta chains given below trace back to one sample, sequenced in a study of shared clonotypes between healthy human individuals. CD8 cells regarded as naive lacked CD45RO, were positively chosen for CCR7, and omitted terminally differentiated effector memory CD45RA+ cells. Clones were read by immunoSEQ multiplex PCR, and TCRdb kept only the in-frame ones, dropping some. The sample yields around 2,100,000 clones, approximately 94% seen once. Specimen: naive CD8+ T cells sorted from blood. The origin of the receptors is a man between 18 and 35 years old in good health.

This sequence joins TRBV29-1 and TRBJ2-2; D call uncertain. This CDR3 has 15 residues. The germline V gene encodes CDR1 SQVTM and CDR2 ANQGSEA. Trimming left V 1 base short and J 4 bases short, with 13 bases between. The CDR3 bases are TGCAGCGTTGAAGTTGGTGGGTCCAGCACCGGGGAGCTGTTTTTT. Protein sequence: CSVEVGGSSTGELFF.

As concerns this clone: Other DNA variants within this sample encode the same CDR3. The V call is TRBV19, the J call TRBJ2-7; D possibly matches TRBD1 or TRBD2 (5 bases each). Trimming removed 5 bases at V and 3 bases at J, with 14 bases between. Germline V CDR1 and CDR2: LNHDA, SQIVND (reference sequence). The CDR3 has 14 amino acids. CDR3 residues: CASSPGTGLYEQYF. The CDR3 DNA reads TGTGCCAGTAGTCCCGGGACGGGGCTCTACGAGCAGTACTTC.

The chain uses TRBV6-5 and TRBJ2-1; D is unresolved. V was pared by 4 bases and J by 7 bases, with 11 bases between. This CDR3 has 13 residues. Germline CDR1 reads MNHEY; CDR2 reads SVGAGI. CDR3 loop: CASSLAVLNEQFF. The CDR3 DNA reads TGTGCCAGCAGTTTGGCCGTTTTGAATGAGCAGTTCTTC.

The rearrangement uses TRBV28 and TRBJ1-2; maybe TRBD1 (6 bases). The CDR3 has 16 amino acids. Between the trimmed V and J ends, which lost 6 bases and 4 bases, there was a span of 21 bases. The germline gives CDR1 MDHEN, CDR2 SYDVKM. The chain's CDR3 is CASSSPPGATPYGYTF. The CDR3 DNA is TGTGCCAGCAGCTCTCCCCCAGGGGCCACTCCCTATGGCTACACCTTC.

A single count supports this clone. V gene TRBV7-3 combines with J gene TRBJ1-1; D might be TRBD1 (5 bases). In germline, CDR1 is SGHTA, CDR2 FQGTGA. The CDR3 totals 13 residues. V lost 2 bases and J lost 10, with 14 bases in between. The CDR3 DNA reads TGTGCCAGCAGCTTAGGGCAGGGAAATGTAGCTTTCTTT. This codes for CASSLGQGNVAFF.

The chain carries TRBV2 and TRBJ2-1, with D perhaps matching TRBD2 (6 bases). V was pared by 2 bases and J by 2 bases, with 19 bases between. The V gene's germline CDR1 is SNHLY and CDR2 FYNNEI. The CDR3 extends over 18 amino acids. CDR3 amino acids: CASSELGGGGMAYNEQFF. CDR3 DNA: TGTGCCAGCAGTGAATTGGGGGGTGGCGGTATGGCCTACAATGAGCAGTTCTTC. The full variable domain, its missing parts supplied by reference TRBV2 and TRBJ2-1, is EPEVTQTPSHQVTQMGQEVILRCVPISNHLYFYWYRQILGQKVEFLVSFYNNEISEKSEIFDDQFSVERPDGSNFTLKIRSTKLEDSAMYFCASSELGGGGMAYNEQFFGPGTRLTVL.

In DNA form, the CDR3 reads TGTGCCAGCAGTTACCCCCTGGGACCACTGGATGAAAAACTGTTTTTT. Translated, it gives CASSYPLGPLDEKLFF. The genes are TRBV6-7 and TRBJ1-4, with D maybe TRBD1 (5 bases). TRBV6-7 is an open reading frame whose function is uncertain. With 2 bases removed from V and 6 bases from J, the gap between germline ends came to 16 bases. This CDR3 contains 16 residues.

This clone was seen only once. The genes are TRBV5-1 and TRBJ1-4, with D uncertain. V gave up 1 base and J gave up 4 bases, with 8 bases separating them. Germline lookup yields CDR1 SGHRS and CDR2 YFSETQ. This CDR3 is built from 14 residues. The CDR3 sequence: CASSLTENNEKLFF. CDR3 DNA: TGCGCCAGCAGCTTGACAGAAAATAATGAAAAACTGTTTTTT.

Details on this clone: This sample also contains other DNA sequences that code for the same CDR3. The J gene is TRBJ1-1, the V gene TRBV5-4; D is ambiguous. The CDR3 totals 13 residues. Trimming left V 0 bases short and J 1 base short, with 4 bases between. Germline-derived CDR1 and CDR2 are SGHNT and YYREEE (reference sequence). The CDR3 loop reads CASSLAGNTEAFF. CDR3 nucleotide sequence: TGTGCCAGCAGCTTGGCCGGGAACACTGAAGCTTTCTTT. The complete variable domain, with remaining parts taken from reference TRBV5-4 and TRBJ1-1, reads ETGVTQSPTHLIKTRGQQVTLRCSSQSGHNTVSWYQQALGQGPQFIFQYYREEENGRGNFPPRFSGLQFPNYSSELNVNALELDDSALYLCASSLAGNTEAFFGQGTRLTVV.

The chain couples TRBV7-9 to TRBJ2-1; a possible D gene is TRBD2 (6 bases). Looked up from germline, CDR1 is SEHNR and CDR2 is FQNEAQ (reference sequence). V lost 9 bases and J 6 bases, leaving 12 bases between the germline ends. The CDR3 has 12 residues. The CDR3 nucleotides are TGTGCCAGTGAGTGGCGGGGCAATGAGCAGTTCTTC. Translation gives CASEWRGNEQFF.

The chain employs TRBV9 and TRBJ1-1; TRBD1 might be the D (5 bases). The V end lost 4 bases, the J end lost 4 bases, and 14 bases lay between the germline ends. The CDR3 is 14 amino acids. Germline V lookup: CDR1 SGDLS, CDR2 YYNGEE. The DNA for the CDR3 is TGTGCCAGCAGCCCAGTGGGGGGGAGCACTGAAGCTTTCTTT. Amino acid sequence: CASSPVGGSTEAFF.

This chain joins TRBV30 and TRBJ2-5, with D hard to call. V lost 5 bases, J lost 1 base, and 14 bases lay in between. The CDR3 consists of 14 residues. Per germline, CDR1 GTSNPN and CDR2 SVGIG (reference sequence). Here the CDR3 reads CAWGSEQPQETQYF. The DNA of the CDR3 is TGTGCCTGGGGGTCGGAACAGCCCCAAGAGACCCAGTACTTC.

About this clone: Different DNA sequences within this sample yield the same CDR3. V is TRBV7-9 and J is TRBJ2-3, with TRBD2 matching over 12 bases. Germline lookup yields CDR1 SEHNR and CDR2 FQNEAQ (reference sequence). V shed 5 bases and J 4 bases; nucleotides not matched to a gene: 4. The CDR3 spans 15 residues. The CDR3 bases are TGTGCCAGCAGCCTTCTAGCGGGGGGGGCAGATACGCAGTATTTT. This gives the protein CASSLLAGGADTQYF.

This chain joins TRBV30 and TRBJ2-2; the D is unclear. This CDR3 region has 14 residues. V gave up 3 bases and J gave up 1 base, with 9 bases separating them. CDR1 and CDR2 (germline): GTSNPN, SVGIG (reference sequence). CDR3 sequence (DNA): TGTGCCTGGAGAGTTAATGGGAACACCGGGGAGCTGTTTTTT. As protein: CAWRVNGNTGELFF.

CDR3 residues: CATETGVNTEAFF. In DNA form, the CDR3 reads TGCGCCACCGAGACAGGGGTGAACACTGAAGCTTTCTTT. The rearrangement links TRBV10-2 to TRBJ1-1; the match to TRBD1 covers 8 bases. This CDR3 is 13 amino acids long. The junction had 4 bases not matched to a gene; V was cut back by 10 bases and J by 0 bases. Germline CDR1 and CDR2: WSHSY and SAAADI.

This clone has more than one count but fewer than ten. V and J are TRBV4-1 and TRBJ1-2; weak D call: TRBD1 (5 bases). V lost 0 bases and J 5 bases, leaving 10 bases between the germline ends. Germline V lookup: CDR1 MGHRA, CDR2 YSYEKL. The CDR3 sequence is 14 residues long. The CDR3, as DNA: TGCGCCAGCAGCCAAGAAGGGGTTACATATGGCTACACCTTC. Encoded protein: CASSQEGVTYGYTF.

The chain has TRBV6-6 and TRBJ2-7; D is uncertain. Trimming stripped 2 bases from V and 5 bases from J, with 10 bases between. CDR1 and CDR2 (germline): MNHNY, SVGAGI (reference sequence). The CDR3 contains 13 residues. The CDR3 reads CASSYQAVHEQYF. In DNA, the CDR3 is TGTGCCAGCAGTTACCAGGCTGTCCACGAGCAGTACTTC.

Worth noting for this clone: The sample carries other DNA sequences with the same CDR3. V usage is TRBV5-6 and J usage is TRBJ2-7; D gene ambiguous. Trimming took 0 bases from V and 4 from J, leaving 5 bases between them. This CDR3 region has 12 residues. The V gene's germline CDR1 is SGHDT and CDR2 YYEEEE. CDR3 sequence (DNA): TGTGCCAGCAGCTTGGGGGTATACGAGCAGTACTTC. It is translated as CASSLGVYEQYF.

The genes are TRBV19 and TRBJ1-1; 8 bases match TRBD1. Germline CDR1 LNHDA, CDR2 SQIVND (reference sequence). With 5 bases clipped from V and 3 bases from J, the junction kept 8 bases outside the gene matches. The CDR3 extends over 15 amino acids. The CDR3 region is CASSLTGTGHTEAFF. For the CDR3, the DNA is TGTGCCAGTAGTCTCACCGGGACAGGCCACACTGAAGCTTTCTTT.

With respect to this clone: The same CDR3 arises from other DNA sequences in this sample as well. This rearrangement joins TRBV9 to TRBJ2-3, with unresolved D. Germline-derived CDR1 and CDR2 are SGDLS and YYNGEE. V was cut by 2 bases and J by 4 bases, with 8 bases left in between. CDR3 length: 13 amino acids. CDR3 nucleotides: TGTGCCAGCAGCGTGGGTAGCCCAGATACGCAGTATTTT. Translated, it gives CASSVGSPDTQYF.

The count of this clone is one. Other nucleotide sequences from this sample produce the same CDR3. V usage is TRBV27 and J usage is TRBJ2-7; D possibly corresponds to TRBD2 (6 bases). Germline CDR1 MNHEY, CDR2 SMNVEV (reference sequence). This CDR3 region has 14 residues. V lost 1 base, J lost 3 bases, and 10 bases lay in between. CDR3 sequence: CASSLFAGNYEQYF. CDR3 sequence (DNA): TGTGCCAGCAGTTTATTTGCGGGGAACTACGAGCAGTACTTC.